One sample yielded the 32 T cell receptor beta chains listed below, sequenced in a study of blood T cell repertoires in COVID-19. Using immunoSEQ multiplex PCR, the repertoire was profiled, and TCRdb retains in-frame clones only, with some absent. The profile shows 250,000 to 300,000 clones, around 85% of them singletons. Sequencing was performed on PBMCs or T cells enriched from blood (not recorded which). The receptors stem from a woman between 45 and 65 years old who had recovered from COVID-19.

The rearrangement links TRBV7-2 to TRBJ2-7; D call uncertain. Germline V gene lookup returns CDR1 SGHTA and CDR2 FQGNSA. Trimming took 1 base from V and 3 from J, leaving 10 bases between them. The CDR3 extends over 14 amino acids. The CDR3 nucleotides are TGTGCCAGCAGCTTAGATAGTAGTAACTACGAGCAGTACTTC. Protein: CASSLDSSNYEQYF.

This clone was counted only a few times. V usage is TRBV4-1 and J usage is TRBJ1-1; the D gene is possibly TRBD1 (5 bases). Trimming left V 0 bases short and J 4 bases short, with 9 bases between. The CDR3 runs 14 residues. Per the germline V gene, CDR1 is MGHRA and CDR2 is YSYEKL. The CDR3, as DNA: TGCGCCAGCAGCCAAGATTTTAGGGGCACTGAAGCTTTCTTT. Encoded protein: CASSQDFRGTEAFF.

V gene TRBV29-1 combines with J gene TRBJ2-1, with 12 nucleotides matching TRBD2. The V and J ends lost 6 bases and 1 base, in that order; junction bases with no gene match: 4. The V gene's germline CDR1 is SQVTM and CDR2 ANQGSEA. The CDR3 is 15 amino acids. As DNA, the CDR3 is TGCAGCGTAGAGGGGACTAGCGGGTCCTACAATGAGCAGTTCTTC. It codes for CSVEGTSGSYNEQFF.

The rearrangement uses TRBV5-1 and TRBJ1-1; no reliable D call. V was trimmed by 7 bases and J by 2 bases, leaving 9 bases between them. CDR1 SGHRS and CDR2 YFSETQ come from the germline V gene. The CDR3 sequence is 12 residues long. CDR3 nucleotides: TGCGCCAGCCACAACATAAACACTGAAGCTTTCTTT. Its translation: CASHNINTEAFF.

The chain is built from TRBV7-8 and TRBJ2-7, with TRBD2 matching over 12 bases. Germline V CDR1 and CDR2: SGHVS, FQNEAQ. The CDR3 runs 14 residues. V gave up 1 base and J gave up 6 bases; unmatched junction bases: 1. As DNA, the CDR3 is TGTGCCAGCAGCTTAGTACTAGCGGGAGGCGAGCAGTACTTC. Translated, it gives CASSLVLAGGEQYF.

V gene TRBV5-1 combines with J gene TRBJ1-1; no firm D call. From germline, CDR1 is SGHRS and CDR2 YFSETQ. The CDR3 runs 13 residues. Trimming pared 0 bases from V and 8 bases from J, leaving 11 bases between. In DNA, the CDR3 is TGCGCCAGCAGCTTGGCCTTGGCCACAGAAGCTTTCTTT. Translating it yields CASSLALATEAFF.

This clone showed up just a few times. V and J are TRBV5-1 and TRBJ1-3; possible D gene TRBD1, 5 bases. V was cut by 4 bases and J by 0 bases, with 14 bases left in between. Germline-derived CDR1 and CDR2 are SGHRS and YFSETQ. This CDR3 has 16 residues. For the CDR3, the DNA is TGCGCCAGCAGCGATCGACAGTCGAGCTCTGGAAACACCATATATTTT. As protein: CASSDRQSSSGNTIYF.

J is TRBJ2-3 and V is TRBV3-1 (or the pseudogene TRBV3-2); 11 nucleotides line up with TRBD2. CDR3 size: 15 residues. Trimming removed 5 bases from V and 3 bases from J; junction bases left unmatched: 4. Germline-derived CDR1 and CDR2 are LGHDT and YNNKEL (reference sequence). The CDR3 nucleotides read TGTGCCAGCAGCTCGCGACTAGCGGGGACAGATACGCAGTATTTT. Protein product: CASSSRLAGTDTQYF.

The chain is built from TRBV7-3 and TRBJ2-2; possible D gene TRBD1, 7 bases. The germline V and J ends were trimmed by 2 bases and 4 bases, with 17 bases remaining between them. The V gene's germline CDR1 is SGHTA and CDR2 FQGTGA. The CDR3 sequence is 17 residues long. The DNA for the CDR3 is TGTGCCAGCAGCTTAGCGGGGCGACAGGGAACCACCGGGGAGCTGTTTTTT. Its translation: CASSLAGRQGTTGELFF.

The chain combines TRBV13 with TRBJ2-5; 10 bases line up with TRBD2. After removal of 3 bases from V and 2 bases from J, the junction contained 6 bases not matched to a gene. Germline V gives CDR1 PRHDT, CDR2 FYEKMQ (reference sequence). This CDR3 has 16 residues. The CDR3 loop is CASSFLLAGSQETQYF. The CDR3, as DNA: TGTGCCAGCAGCTTCTTACTAGCGGGAAGTCAAGAGACCCAGTACTTC.

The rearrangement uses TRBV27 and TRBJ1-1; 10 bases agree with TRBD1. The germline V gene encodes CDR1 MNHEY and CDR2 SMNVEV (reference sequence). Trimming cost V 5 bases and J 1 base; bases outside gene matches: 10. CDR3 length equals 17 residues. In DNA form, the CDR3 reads TGTGCCAGCAGTCTCACCGGGGACAGGGGAACGAACACTGAAGCTTTCTTT. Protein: CASSLTGDRGTNTEAFF.

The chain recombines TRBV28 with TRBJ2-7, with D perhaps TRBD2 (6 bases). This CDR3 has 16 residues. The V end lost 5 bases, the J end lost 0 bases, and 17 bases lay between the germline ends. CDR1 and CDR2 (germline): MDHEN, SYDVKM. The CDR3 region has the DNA TGTGCCAGCAGTCCGGCGGGAACGGTCAGCTCCTACGAGCAGTACTTC. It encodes CASSPAGTVSSYEQYF.

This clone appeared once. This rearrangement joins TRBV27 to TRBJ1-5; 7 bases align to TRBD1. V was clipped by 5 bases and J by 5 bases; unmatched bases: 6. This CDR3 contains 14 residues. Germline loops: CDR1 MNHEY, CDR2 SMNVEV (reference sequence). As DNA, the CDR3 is TGTGCCAGCAGTATTACAGGGGAAGATCAGCCCCAGCATTTT. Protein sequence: CASSITGEDQPQHF.

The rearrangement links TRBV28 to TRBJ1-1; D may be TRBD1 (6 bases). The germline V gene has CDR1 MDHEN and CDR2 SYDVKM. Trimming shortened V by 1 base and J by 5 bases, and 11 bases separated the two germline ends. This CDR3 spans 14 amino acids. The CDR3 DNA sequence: TGTGCCAGCAGTTTATATGCAGGGGAGACTGAAGCTTTCTTT. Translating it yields CASSLYAGETEAFF. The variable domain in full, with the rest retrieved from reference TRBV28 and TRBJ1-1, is DVKVTQSSRYLVKRTGEKVFLECVQDMDHENMFWYRQDPGLGLRLIYFSYDVKMKEKGDIPEGYSVSREKKERFSLILESASTNQTSMYLCASSLYAGETEAFFGQGTRLTVV.

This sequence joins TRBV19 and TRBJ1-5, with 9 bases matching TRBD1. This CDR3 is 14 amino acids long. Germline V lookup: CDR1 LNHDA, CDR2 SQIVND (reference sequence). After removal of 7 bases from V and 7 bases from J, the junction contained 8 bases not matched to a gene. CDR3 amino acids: CASNTGTGSQPQHF. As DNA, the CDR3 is TGTGCCAGTAATACCGGGACAGGGTCCCAGCCCCAGCATTTT.

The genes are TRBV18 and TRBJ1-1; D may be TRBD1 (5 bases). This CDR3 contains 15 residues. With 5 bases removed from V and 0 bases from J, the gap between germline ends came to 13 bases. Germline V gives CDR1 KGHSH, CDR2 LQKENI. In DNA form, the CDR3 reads TGTGCCAGCTCATCACTCGACAGTTTGAACACTGAAGCTTTCTTT. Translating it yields CASSSLDSLNTEAFF.

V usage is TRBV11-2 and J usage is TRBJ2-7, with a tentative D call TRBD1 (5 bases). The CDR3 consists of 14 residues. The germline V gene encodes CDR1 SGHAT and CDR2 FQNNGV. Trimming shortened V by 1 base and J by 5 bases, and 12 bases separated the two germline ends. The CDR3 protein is CASSLVEGADEQYF. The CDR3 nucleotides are TGTGCCAGCAGCTTAGTTGAAGGGGCGGACGAGCAGTACTTC. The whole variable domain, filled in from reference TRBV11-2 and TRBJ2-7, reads EAGVAQSPRYKIIEKRQSVAFWCNPISGHATLYWYQQILGQGPKLLIQFQNNGVVDDSQLPKDRFSAERLKGVDSTLKIQPAKLEDSAVYLCASSLVEGADEQYFGPGTRLTVT.

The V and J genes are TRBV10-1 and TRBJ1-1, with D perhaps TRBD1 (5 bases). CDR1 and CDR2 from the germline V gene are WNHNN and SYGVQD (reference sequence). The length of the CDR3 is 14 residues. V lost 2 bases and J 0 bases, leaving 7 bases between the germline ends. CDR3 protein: CASSEDSLNTEAFF. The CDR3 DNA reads TGCGCCAGCAGTGAGGACAGCTTGAACACTGAAGCTTTCTTT.

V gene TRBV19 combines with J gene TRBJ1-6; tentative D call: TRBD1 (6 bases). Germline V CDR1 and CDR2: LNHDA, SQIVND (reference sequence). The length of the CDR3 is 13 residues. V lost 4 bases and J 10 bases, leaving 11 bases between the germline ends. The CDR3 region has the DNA TGTGCCAGTAGTACGGACAGTGACTCACCCCTCCACTTT. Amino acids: CASSTDSDSPLHF.

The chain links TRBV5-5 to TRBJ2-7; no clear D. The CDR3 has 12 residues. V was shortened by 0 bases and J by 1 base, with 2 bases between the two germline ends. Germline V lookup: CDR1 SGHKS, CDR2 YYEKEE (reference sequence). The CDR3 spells CASSLASYEQYF. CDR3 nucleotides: TGTGCCAGCAGCTTGGCGTCCTACGAGCAGTACTTC.

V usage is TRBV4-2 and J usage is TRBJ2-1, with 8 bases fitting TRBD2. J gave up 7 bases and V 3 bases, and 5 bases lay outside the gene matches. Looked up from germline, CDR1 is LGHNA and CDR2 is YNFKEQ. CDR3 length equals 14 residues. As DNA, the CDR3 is TGTGCCAGCAGCCAGGCCAGCGGGAGAAATGAGCAGTTCTTC. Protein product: CASSQASGRNEQFF.

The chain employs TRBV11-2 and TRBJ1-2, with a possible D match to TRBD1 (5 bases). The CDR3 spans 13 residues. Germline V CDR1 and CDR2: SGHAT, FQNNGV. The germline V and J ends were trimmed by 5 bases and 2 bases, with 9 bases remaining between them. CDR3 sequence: CASSPHRNYGYTF. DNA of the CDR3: TGTGCCAGCAGCCCCCACAGGAACTATGGCTACACCTTC.

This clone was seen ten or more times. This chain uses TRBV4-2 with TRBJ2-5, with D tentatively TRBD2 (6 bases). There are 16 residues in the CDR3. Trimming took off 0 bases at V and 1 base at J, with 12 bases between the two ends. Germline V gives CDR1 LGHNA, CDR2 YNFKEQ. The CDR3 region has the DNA TGTGCCAGCAGCCAAGACGAGGCTAGCGCCCAAGAGACCCAGTACTTC. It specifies CASSQDEASAQETQYF.

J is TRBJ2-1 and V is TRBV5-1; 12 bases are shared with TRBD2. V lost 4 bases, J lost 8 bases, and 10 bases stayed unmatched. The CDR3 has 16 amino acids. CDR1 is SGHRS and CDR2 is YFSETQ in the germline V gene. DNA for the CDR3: TGCGCCAGCAGCGTGACTAGCGGGAGAGGAGTCTATGAGCAGTTCTTC. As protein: CASSVTSGRGVYEQFF.

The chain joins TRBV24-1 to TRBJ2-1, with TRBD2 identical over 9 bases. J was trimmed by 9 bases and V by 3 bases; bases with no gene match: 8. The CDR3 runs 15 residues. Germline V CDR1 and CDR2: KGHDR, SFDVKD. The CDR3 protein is CATSDPGTSQGEQFF. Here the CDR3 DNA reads TGTGCCACCAGTGATCCAGGGACTAGCCAGGGTGAGCAGTTCTTC.

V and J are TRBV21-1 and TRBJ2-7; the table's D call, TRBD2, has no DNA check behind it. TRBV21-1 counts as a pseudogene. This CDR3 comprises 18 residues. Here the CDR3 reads CASTTPGSSGRVFYEQYF. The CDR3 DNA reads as TGTGCCAGCACCACCCCCGGGTCTAGCGGGAGAGTCTTCTACGAGCAGTACTTC.

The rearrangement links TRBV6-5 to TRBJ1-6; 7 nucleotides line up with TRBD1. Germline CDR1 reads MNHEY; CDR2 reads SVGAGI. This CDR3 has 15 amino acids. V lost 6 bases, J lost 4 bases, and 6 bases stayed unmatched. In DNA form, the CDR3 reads TGTGCCAGCAGACCCGGGACAGTTTATAATTCACCCCTCCACTTT. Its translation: CASRPGTVYNSPLHF.

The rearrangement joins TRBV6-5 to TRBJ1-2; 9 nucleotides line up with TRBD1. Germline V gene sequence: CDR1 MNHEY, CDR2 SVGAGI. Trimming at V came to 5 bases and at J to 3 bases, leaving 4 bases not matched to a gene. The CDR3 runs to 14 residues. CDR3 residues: CASSRRDRDYGYTF. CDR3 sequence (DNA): TGTGCCAGCAGTCGCCGGGACAGGGACTATGGCTACACCTTC.

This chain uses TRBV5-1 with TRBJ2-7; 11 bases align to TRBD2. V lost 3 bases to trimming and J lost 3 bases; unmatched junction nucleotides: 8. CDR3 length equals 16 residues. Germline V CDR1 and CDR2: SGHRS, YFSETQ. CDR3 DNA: TGCGCCAGCAGCTCCCTAGCGGGAGGCGATAGCTACGAGCAGTACTTC. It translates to CASSSLAGGDSYEQYF.

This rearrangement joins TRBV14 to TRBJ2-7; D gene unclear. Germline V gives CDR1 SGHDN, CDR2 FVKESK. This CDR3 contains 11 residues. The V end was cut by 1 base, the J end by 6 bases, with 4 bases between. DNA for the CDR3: TGTGCCAGCAGCCAAGGGGCCGAGCAGTACTTC. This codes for CASSQGAEQYF.

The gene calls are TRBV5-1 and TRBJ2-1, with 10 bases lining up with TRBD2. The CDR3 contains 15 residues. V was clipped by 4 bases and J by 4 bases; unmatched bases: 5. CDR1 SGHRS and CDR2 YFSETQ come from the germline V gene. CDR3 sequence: CASSARLAGYNEQFF. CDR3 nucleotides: TGCGCCAGCAGCGCCAGACTAGCGGGTTACAATGAGCAGTTCTTC.

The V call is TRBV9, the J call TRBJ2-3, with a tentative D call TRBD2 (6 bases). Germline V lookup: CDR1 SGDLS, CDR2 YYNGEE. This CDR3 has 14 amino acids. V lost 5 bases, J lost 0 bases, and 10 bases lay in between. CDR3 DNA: TGTGCCAGCAGTCGAAGCGGGAGCACAGATACGCAGTATTTT. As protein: CASSRSGSTDTQYF.